These T cell receptor beta chains were read from a single sample in a study of blood T cell repertoires in COVID-19. Sequenced by immunoSEQ multiplex PCR; TCRdb stores in-frame clones only, minus some. This repertoire shows fewer than 500,000 clones, around nine tenths found once; its top ten account for 0.75% to 0.85%. Sequencing was carried out using peripheral blood. These receptors were taken from a man younger than 35 with COVID-19, enrolled during active disease. CDR3s include the opening cysteine and the closing phenylalanine or tryptophan. The D gene is left open where the match is weak. The size field is filled for only some rows; it gives once, few, many or a size class.

D gene,V gene,clone size,J gene,CDR3 DNA,CDR3 protein
NA,TRBV4-1,NA,TRBJ2-7,TGCGCCAGCACTGACGGGGAGACGAACGAGCAGTACTTC,CASTDGETNEQYF
NA,TRBV5-1,NA,TRBJ1-2,TGCGCCAGCAGCTTCCAACGGGAATATGGCTACACCTTC,CASSFQREYGYTF
TRBD2,TRBV7-2,NA,TRBJ2-3,TGTGCCAGCAGCTTAGCTGGGCGACTAGCGGGGGACACAGATACGCAGTATTTT,CASSLAGRLAGDTDTQYF
TRBD2,TRBV11-1,NA,TRBJ2-1,TGTGCCAGCAGCCCCGGGACTAGTGTAAATGAGCAGTTCTTC,CASSPGTSVNEQFF
NA,TRBV30,NA,TRBJ1-2,TGTGCCTGGAGCGGACAAGCCCTTTATGGCTACACCTTC,CAWSGQALYGYTF
NA,TRBV7-9,once,TRBJ1-2,TGTGCCAGCAGCCCACAGGGATCATATGGCTACACCTTC,CASSPQGSYGYTF
TRBD1,TRBV4-1,once,TRBJ2-3,TGCGCCAGCAGCCCTCGACAGGGCGGCACAGATACGCAGTATTTT,CASSPRQGGTDTQYF
NA,TRBV3-1/TRBV3-2,NA,TRBJ2-7,TGTGCCAGCAGCCAAGATCCCCCCAGGTTCTACGAGCAGTACTTC,CASSQDPPRFYEQYF
NA,TRBV13,once,TRBJ2-1,TGTGCCAGCAGCCCGCTAACTCGGGGTAATGAGCAGTTCTTC,CASSPLTRGNEQFF
NA,TRBV11-2,NA,TRBJ2-6,TGTGCCAGCAGCTTAGTGCAGGGGCTCCAATCTGGGGCCAACGTCCTGACTTTC,CASSLVQGLQSGANVLTF
TRBD1,TRBV5-4,NA,TRBJ2-1,TGTGCCAGCAGCTTGGTTTTAGGGACAGGGTACAATGAGCAGTTCTTC,CASSLVLGTGYNEQFF
NA,TRBV11-1,NA,TRBJ1-1,TGTGCCAGCAGCGCCCAGCAGGGGACCATGAACACTGAAGCTTTCTTT,CASSAQQGTMNTEAFF
TRBD2,TRBV18,NA,TRBJ2-1,TGTGCCAGCTCACCTAGCGGGAGAGGCTACAATGAGCAGTTCTTC,CASSPSGRGYNEQFF
NA,TRBV10-2,NA,TRBJ2-2,TGCGCCAGCAGCAACGGGGCGGGAAGGTCCGGGGAGCTGTTTTTT,CASSNGAGRSGELFF
NA,TRBV6-1,NA,TRBJ2-4,TGTGCCAGCAGTGAATCCTTTTCGGGGGACATTCAGTACTTC,CASSESFSGDIQYF
TRBD1,TRBV29-1,NA,TRBJ1-3,TGCAGCGTTGCTCAGGGGGATGGAAACACCATATATTTT,CSVAQGDGNTIYF
TRBD2,TRBV11-1,NA,TRBJ2-1,TGTGCCAGCAGCGAAACTAGCGGCTACAATGAGCAGTTCTTC,CASSETSGYNEQFF
NA,TRBV28,NA,TRBJ1-5,TGTGCCAGCAGTACGGGATTTTTTAGCAATCAGCCCCAGCATTTT,CASSTGFFSNQPQHF